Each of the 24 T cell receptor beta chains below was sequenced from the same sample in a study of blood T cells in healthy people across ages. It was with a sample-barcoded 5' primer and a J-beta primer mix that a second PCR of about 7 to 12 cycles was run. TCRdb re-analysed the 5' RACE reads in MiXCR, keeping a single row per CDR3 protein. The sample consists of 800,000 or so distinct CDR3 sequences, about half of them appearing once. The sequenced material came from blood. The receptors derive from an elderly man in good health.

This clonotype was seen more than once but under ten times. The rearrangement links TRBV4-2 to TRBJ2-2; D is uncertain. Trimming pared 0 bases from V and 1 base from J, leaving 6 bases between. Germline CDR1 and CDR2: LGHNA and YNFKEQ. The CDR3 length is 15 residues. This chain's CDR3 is CASSQDGENTGELFF. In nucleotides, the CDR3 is TGTGCCAGCAGCCAAGATGGGGAGAACACCGGGGAGCTGTTTTTT.

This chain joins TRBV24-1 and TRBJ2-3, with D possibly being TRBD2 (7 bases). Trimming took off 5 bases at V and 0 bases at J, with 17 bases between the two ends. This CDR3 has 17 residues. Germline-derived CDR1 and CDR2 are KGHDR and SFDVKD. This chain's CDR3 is CATSAPGGGTSTDTQYF. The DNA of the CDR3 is TGTGCCACCAGTGCCCCGGGGGGCGGGACTAGCACAGATACGCAGTATTTT.

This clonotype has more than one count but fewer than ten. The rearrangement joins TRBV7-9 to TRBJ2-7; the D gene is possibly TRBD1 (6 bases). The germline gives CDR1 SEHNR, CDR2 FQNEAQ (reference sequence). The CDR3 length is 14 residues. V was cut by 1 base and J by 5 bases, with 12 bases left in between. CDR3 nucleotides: TGTGCCAGCAGCTTAGGGACAGTTGTCCACGAGCAGTACTTC. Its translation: CASSLGTVVHEQYF.

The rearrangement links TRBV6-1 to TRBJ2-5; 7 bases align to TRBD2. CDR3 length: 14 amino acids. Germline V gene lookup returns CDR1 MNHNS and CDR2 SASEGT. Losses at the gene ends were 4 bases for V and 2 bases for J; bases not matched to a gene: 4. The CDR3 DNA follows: TGTGCCAGCAGTGCAAGGCGGGAGCAAGAGACCCAGTACTTC. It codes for CASSARREQETQYF.

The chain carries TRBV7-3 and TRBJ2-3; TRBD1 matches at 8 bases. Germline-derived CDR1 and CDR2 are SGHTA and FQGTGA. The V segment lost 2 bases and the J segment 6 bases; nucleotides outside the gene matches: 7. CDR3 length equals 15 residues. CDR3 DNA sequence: TGTGCCAGCAGCTTAGGGGGACAGGCTGCGGATACGCAGTATTTT. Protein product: CASSLGGQAADTQYF.

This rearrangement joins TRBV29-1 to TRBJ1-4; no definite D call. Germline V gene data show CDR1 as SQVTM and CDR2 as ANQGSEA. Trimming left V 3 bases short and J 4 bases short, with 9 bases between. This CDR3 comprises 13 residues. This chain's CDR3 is CSVDHGNNEKLFF. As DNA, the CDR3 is TGCAGCGTTGATCACGGGAATAATGAAAAACTGTTTTTT.

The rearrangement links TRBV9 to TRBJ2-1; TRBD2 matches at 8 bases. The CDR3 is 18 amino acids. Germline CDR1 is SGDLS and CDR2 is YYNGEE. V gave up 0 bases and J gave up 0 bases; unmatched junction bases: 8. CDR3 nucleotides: TGTGCCAGCAGCGTAGCAGGGGTTACTAGCGGCTCCTACAATGAGCAGTTCTTC. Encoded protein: CASSVAGVTSGSYNEQFF. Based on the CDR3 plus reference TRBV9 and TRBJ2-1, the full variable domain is DSGVTQTPKHLITATGQRVTLRCSPRSGDLSVYWYQQSLDQGLQFLIQYYNGEERAKGNILERFSAQQFPDLHSELNLSSLELGDSALYFCASSVAGVTSGSYNEQFFGPGTRLTVL.

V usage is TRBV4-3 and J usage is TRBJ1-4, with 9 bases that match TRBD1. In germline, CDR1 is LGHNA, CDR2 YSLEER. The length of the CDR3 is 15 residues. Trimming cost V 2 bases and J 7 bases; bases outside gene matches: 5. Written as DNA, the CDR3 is TGCGCCAGCAGCCAACAACAGGGGGCGGGTGAAAAACTGTTTTTT. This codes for CASSQQQGAGEKLFF.

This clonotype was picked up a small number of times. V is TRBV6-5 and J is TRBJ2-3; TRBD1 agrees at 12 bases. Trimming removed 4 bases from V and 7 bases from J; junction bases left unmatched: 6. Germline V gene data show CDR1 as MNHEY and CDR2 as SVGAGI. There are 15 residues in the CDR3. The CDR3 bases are TGTGCCAGCAGTTCCCCGGGACAGGGGGCTAATACGCAGTATTTT. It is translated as CASSSPGQGANTQYF.

CDR3 residues: CAWSVGWAGTWGYTF. The CDR3 region has the DNA TGTGCCTGGAGTGTCGGGTGGGCAGGGACGTGGGGCTACACCTTC. The rearrangement joins TRBV30 to TRBJ1-2, with a tentative D call TRBD1 (5 bases). This CDR3 has 15 amino acids. Per germline, CDR1 GTSNPN and CDR2 SVGIG (reference sequence). Trimming left V 0 bases short and J 8 bases short, with 19 bases between.

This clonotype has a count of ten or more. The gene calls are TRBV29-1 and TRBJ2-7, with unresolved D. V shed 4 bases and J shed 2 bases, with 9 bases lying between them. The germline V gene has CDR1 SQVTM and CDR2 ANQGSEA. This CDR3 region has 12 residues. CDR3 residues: CSVGVGTYEQYF. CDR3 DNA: TGCAGCGTTGGTGTCGGAACCTACGAGCAGTACTTC.

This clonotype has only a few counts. CDR3 nucleotide sequence: TGCAGCGTTGAGAACAGGGTTGGGGCCAACGTCCTGACTTTC. Amino acids: CSVENRVGANVLTF. The chain has TRBV29-1 and TRBJ2-6; tentative D call: TRBD1 (6 bases). Between the trimmed V and J ends, which lost 3 bases and 3 bases, there was a span of 9 bases. The germline V gene encodes CDR1 SQVTM and CDR2 ANQGSEA. CDR3 size: 14 residues.

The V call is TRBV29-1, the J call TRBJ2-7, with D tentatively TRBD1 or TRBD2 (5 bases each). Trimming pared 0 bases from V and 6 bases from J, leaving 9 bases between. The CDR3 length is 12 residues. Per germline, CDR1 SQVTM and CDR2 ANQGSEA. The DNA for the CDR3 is TGCAGCGTTGAAGATCTGGGGACCGAGCAGTACTTC. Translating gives CSVEDLGTEQYF.

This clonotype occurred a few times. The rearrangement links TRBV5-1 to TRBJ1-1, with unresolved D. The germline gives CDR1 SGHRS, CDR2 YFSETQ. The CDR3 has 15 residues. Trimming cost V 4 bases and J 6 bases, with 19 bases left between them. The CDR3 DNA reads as TGCGCCAGCAGCCCCGAACAAACTGGTTTCGCTGAAGCTTTCTTT. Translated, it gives CASSPEQTGFAEAFF. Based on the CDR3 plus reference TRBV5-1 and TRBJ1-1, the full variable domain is KAGVTQTPRYLIKTRGQQVTLSCSPISGHRSVSWYQQTPGQGLQFLFEYFSETQRNKGNFPGRFSGRQFSNSRSEMNVSTLELGDSALYLCASSPEQTGFAEAFFGQGTRLTVV.

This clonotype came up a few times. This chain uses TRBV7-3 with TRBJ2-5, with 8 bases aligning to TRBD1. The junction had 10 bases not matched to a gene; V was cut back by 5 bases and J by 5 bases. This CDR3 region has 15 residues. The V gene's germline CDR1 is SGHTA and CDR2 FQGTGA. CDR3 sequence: CASSPRTGWRETQYF. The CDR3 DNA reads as TGTGCCAGCAGCCCCCGGACAGGGTGGCGTGAGACCCAGTACTTC.

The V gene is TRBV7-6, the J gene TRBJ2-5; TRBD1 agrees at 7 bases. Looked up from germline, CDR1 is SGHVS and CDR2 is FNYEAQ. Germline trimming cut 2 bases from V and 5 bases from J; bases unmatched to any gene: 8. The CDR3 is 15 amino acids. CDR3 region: CASSLNRGRGETQYF. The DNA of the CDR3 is TGTGCCAGCAGCTTAAACAGGGGCCGGGGTGAGACCCAGTACTTC.

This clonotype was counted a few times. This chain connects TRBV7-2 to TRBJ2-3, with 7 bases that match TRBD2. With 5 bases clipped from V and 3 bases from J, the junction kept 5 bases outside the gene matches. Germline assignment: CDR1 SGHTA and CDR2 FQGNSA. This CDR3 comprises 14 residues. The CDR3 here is CASSPGTTTDTQYF. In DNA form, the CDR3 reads TGTGCCAGCAGCCCCGGGACTACGACAGATACGCAGTATTTT.

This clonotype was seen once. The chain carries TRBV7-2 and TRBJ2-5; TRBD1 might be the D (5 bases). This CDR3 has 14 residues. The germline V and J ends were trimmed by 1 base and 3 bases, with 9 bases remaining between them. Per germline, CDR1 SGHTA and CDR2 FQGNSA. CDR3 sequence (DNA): TGTGCCAGCAGCTTAGGTCCCAGGGAAGAGACCCAGTACTTC. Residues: CASSLGPREETQYF.

The CDR3 loop reads CASSEGLSYNEQFF. In DNA form, the CDR3 reads TGTGCCAGCAGTGAGGGACTTTCCTACAATGAGCAGTTCTTC. The chain has TRBV2 and TRBJ2-1; TRBD2 is a possible D gene (6 bases). The CDR3 length is 14 residues. Germline CDR1 and CDR2: SNHLY and FYNNEI. Trimming took off 3 bases at V and 1 base at J, with 7 bases between the two ends.

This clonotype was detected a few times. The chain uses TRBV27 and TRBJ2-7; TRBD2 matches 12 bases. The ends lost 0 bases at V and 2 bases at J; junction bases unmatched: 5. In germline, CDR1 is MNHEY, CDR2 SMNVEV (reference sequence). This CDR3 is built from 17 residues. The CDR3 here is CASSLSGTSGLTYEQYF. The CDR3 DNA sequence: TGTGCCAGCAGTTTATCAGGGACTAGCGGGCTCACCTACGAGCAGTACTTC.

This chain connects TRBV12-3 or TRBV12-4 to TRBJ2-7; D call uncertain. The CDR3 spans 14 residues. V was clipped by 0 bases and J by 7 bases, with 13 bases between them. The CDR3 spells CASSLAIQGREQYF. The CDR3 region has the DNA TGTGCCAGCAGTTTAGCGATCCAAGGGCGGGAGCAGTACTTC.

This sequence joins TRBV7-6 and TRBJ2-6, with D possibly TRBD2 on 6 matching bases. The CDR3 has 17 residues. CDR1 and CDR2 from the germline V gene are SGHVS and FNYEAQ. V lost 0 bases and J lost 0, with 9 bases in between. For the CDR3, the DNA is TGTGCCAGCAGCTTAGCGGGGGGTCTCTCTGGGGCCAACGTCCTGACTTTC. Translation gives CASSLAGGLSGANVLTF.

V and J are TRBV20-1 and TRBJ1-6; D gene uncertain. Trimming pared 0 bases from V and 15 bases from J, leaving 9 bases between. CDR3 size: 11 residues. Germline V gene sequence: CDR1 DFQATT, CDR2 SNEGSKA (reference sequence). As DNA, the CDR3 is TGCAGTGCTAGAGATCAACATCTCCTCCACTTT. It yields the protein CSARDQHLLHF.

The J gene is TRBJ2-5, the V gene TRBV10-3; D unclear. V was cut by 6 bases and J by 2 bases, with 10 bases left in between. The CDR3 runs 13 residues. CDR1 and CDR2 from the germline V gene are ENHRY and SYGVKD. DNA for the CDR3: TGTGCCATCAGGGACGGTCTTCAAGAGACCCAGTACTTC. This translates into CAIRDGLQETQYF.